The 14 T cell receptor beta chains below come from one sample, sequenced in a study of radiation and T cells in renal cell carcinoma (dated by TCRdb to the early 2020s). Libraries were constructed by the immunoSEQ multiplex PCR assay. This immuneACCESS table, as held by TCRdb, lists in-frame sequences with V and J called but not all clones. Of the missing ones, under half trace to an unresolved V gene in checked studies; the others have no known cause. For this sample there are more than 120,000 clones; around 88% appear just once. The ten largest clones represent 15% to 20% of the sample. Reading the label with the study, this specimen's time point is: blood 4 weeks post-SBRT, at nephrectomy. The sample's treatment or condition, from its label and the paper: 15 Gy SBRT to primary tumor, nephrectomy 4 weeks later. This specimen was blood, taken from a patient whose treatment included radiotherapy and nephrectomy. The receptors shown here come from a woman aged 45 to 65 with renal cell carcinoma.

The J gene is TRBJ2-6, the V gene TRBV5-4; D remains ambiguous. The V and J ends lost 0 bases and 0 bases respectively, with 4 bases between them. The CDR3 has 15 residues. The germline V gene has CDR1 SGHNT and CDR2 YYREEE (reference sequence). CDR3 sequence reads: CASSLGSSGANVLTF. The CDR3 region has the DNA TGTGCCAGCAGCTTGGGAAGCTCTGGGGCCAACGTCCTGACTTTC.

The chain combines TRBV5-5 with TRBJ2-5, with 7 bases fitting TRBD1. Trimming cost V 1 base and J 5 bases; bases outside gene matches: 14. The CDR3 runs 17 residues. CDR1 and CDR2 from the germline V gene are SGHKS and YYEKEE (reference sequence). The CDR3 here is CASSLYRDSQMGETQYF. The CDR3, as DNA: TGTGCCAGCAGCTTGTACCGGGACAGTCAAATGGGGGAGACCCAGTACTTC.

CDR3: CASSPIRTDTQYF. The CDR3 coding sequence is TGTGCCAGCTCACCTATTAGAACAGATACGCAGTATTTT. The chain uses TRBV18 and TRBJ2-3, with no clear D. CDR1 KGHSH and CDR2 LQKENI come from the germline V gene. Trimming removed 3 bases from V and 3 bases from J, with 7 bases in between. CDR3 size: 13 residues.

Regarding this clone: Other nucleotide sequences in the sample specify the same CDR3. V usage is TRBV5-1 and J usage is TRBJ1-4; D might be TRBD1 (6 bases). V gave up 4 bases and J gave up 3 bases, with 10 bases separating them. CDR3 size: 14 residues. Germline CDR1 and CDR2: SGHRS and YFSETQ. CDR3 bases: TGCGCCAGCAGCCTGGGGGCTGCTAATGAAAAACTGTTTTTT. Amino acids: CASSLGAANEKLFF.

The J gene is TRBJ2-7, the V gene TRBV6-5; 9 positions match TRBD2. V was pared by 4 bases and J by 5 bases, with 12 bases of the junction left unmatched. Germline-derived CDR1 and CDR2 are MNHEY and SVGAGI. This CDR3 has 16 amino acids. The CDR3 reads CASSSGSSGSINEQYF. CDR3 coding DNA: TGTGCCAGCAGTTCCGGTAGTAGCGGGAGTATCAACGAGCAGTACTTC.

The V call is TRBV7-8, the J call TRBJ2-5; D is perhaps TRBD2 (7 bases). This CDR3 is built from 14 residues. Germline V gives CDR1 SGHVS, CDR2 FQNEAQ. V dropped 1 base and J dropped 5 bases, with 11 bases sitting between them. CDR3 residues: CASSLGGREETQYF. Written as DNA, the CDR3 is TGTGCCAGCAGCTTAGGGGGGCGGGAGGAGACCCAGTACTTC.

The chain joins TRBV7-3 to TRBJ2-2; TRBD1 is a possible D gene (6 bases). The CDR3 contains 15 residues. The ends were cut back, 2 bases at V and 6 bases at J, with 13 bases in the middle. Germline V lookup: CDR1 SGHTA, CDR2 FQGTGA. The CDR3 region has the DNA TGTGCCAGCAGCTTACCATCCAAGGGGGCCGGGGAGCTGTTTTTT. Its protein product is CASSLPSKGAGELFF.

The CDR3 reads CAGAPAFF. Here the CDR3 DNA reads TGCGCAGGGGCCCCAGCTTTCTTT. The chain carries TRBV20-1 and TRBJ1-1; possibly TRBD1 for D (6 bases). The CDR3 is made up of 8 amino acids. Germline V CDR1 and CDR2: DFQATT, SNEGSKA (reference sequence).

The chain combines TRBV25-1 with TRBJ2-3, with D tentatively TRBD1 (5 bases). V lost 4 bases and J lost 4, with 9 bases in between. Germline V gene lookup returns CDR1 MGHDK and CDR2 SYGVNS. CDR3 length: 13 amino acids. CDR3 bases: TGTGCCAGCAGTGCGACAGCCTCAGATACGCAGTATTTT. This sequence encodes CASSATASDTQYF.

The V gene is TRBV9, the J gene TRBJ1-4; D not resolved. Per germline, CDR1 SGDLS and CDR2 YYNGEE. The V end was cut by 3 bases, the J end by 8 bases, with 5 bases between. The CDR3 totals 11 residues. CDR3 in amino acids: CASSAGEKLFF. In DNA form, the CDR3 reads TGTGCCAGCAGCGCCGGCGAAAAACTGTTTTTT.

V gene TRBV6-5 combines with J gene TRBJ2-5, with 9 bases lining up with TRBD2. This CDR3 is 14 amino acids long. Per the germline V gene, CDR1 is MNHEY and CDR2 is SVGAGI. The V and J ends lost 6 bases and 5 bases, in that order; junction bases with no gene match: 7. The chain's CDR3 is CASSPRTSEETQYF. The CDR3 DNA is TGTGCCAGCAGCCCCAGGACTAGCGAGGAGACCCAGTACTTC.

The chain uses TRBV28 and TRBJ2-3, with D perhaps matching TRBD1 (6 bases). The length of the CDR3 is 13 residues. CDR1 and CDR2 from the germline V gene are MDHEN and SYDVKM. V gave up 6 bases and J gave up 3 bases, with 10 bases separating them. CDR3 protein: CASRETGTDTQYF. The CDR3 bases are TGTGCCAGCAGGGAAACAGGGACAGATACGCAGTATTTT.

This clone has a single count. This chain uses TRBV4-1 with TRBJ2-5; D perhaps matches TRBD1 (6 bases). The V gene's germline CDR1 is MGHRA and CDR2 YSYEKL. The CDR3 totals 14 residues. Trimming cost V 4 bases and J 3 bases, with 12 bases left between them. CDR3 region: CASSLSGTKETQYF. Written as DNA, the CDR3 is TGCGCCAGCAGCCTTTCCGGGACAAAAGAGACCCAGTACTTC.

The chain carries TRBV2 and TRBJ1-1, with D possibly matching TRBD1 (5 bases). Germline V gene data show CDR1 as SNHLY and CDR2 as FYNNEI. The ends were cut back, 3 bases at V and 1 base at J, with 18 bases in the middle. The CDR3 has 17 amino acids. The CDR3 here is CASSDLDIPDRNTEAFF. The CDR3 bases are TGTGCCAGCAGTGATCTGGATATACCAGACAGGAACACTGAAGCTTTCTTT.